The T cell receptor beta chain under discussion was sequenced for a study of blood T cells in healthy people across ages. In its sample, this clonotype was seen a few times. This CDR3 contains 15 residues. The V gene's germline CDR1 is SGHNT and CDR2 YYREEE (reference sequence). V shed 4 bases and J 7 bases; nucleotides not matched to a gene: 10. A sample-barcoded 5' primer and a J-beta primer mix were used in a second PCR of roughly 6 to 11 cycles. TCRdb used MiXCR to reprocess the 5' RACE reads, holding one entry per CDR3 protein. This sample yields roughly 700,000 distinct CDR3 sequences, of which 20% to 25% are seen a single time; under 9.5% belongs to the top ten. The same specimen was also included in a second study, on T cells of mothers and their children.

The chain combines TRBV5-4 with TRBJ2-3, with TRBD1 identical over 9 bases. This clonotype originated in a boy between 10 and 17 years old in good health. The sequenced material came from blood. The CDR3 sequence: CASSRDRAVMHTQYF. CDR3 sequence (DNA): TGTGCCAGCAGCCGGGACAGGGCGGTGATGCATACGCAGTATTTT.